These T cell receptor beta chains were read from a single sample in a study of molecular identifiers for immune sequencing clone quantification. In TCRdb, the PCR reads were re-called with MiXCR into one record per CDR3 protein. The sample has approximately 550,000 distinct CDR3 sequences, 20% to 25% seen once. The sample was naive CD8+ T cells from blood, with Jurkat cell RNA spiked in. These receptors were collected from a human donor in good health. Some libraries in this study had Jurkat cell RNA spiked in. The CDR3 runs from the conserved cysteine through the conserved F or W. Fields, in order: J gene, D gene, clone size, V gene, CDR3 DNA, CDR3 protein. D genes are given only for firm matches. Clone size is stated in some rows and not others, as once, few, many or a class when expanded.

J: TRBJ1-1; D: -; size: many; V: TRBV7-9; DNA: TGTGCCACCGTTAATCTGGGGCCCACTGAAGCTTTCTTT; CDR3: CATVNLGPTEAFF
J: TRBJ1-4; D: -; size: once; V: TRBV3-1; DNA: TGTGCCAGCAGCCAGGGGACGCCGGTCCGGGATGAAAAACTGTTTTTT; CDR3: CASSQGTPVRDEKLFF
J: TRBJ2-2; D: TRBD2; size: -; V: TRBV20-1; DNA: TGCAGTGCTAGAAGGCTAGCGGGGGAATCGAACACCGGGGAGCTGTTTTTT; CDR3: CSARRLAGESNTGELFF
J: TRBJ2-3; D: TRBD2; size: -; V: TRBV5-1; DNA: TGCGCCAGCAGCTTGGCCGCGGGACTAGAAGGCACAGATACGCAGTATTTT; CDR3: CASSLAAGLEGTDTQYF
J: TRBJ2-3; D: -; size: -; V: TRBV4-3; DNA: TGCGCCAACAGCCAAGAGGGGGGCCTGGCAGATACGCAGTATTTT; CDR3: CANSQEGGLADTQYF
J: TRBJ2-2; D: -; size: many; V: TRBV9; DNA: TGTGCCAGCAGCGTAGGTGCGGGATGGAACACCGGGGAGCTGTTTTTT; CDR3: CASSVGAGWNTGELFF
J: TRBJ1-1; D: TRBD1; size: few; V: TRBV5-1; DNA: TGCGCCAGCAGCCACAGGACAGGGCTAACTGAAGCTTTCTTT; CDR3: CASSHRTGLTEAFF
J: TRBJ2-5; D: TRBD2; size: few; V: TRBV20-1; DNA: TGCAGTGCCCATTTTGGACTAGCGGGAGAGGGGGAGACCCAGTACTTC; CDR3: CSAHFGLAGEGETQYF
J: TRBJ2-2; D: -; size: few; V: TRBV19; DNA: TGTGCCAGTAGTATAATTGCTTTCGGGGAGCTGTTTTTT; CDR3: CASSIIAFGELFF
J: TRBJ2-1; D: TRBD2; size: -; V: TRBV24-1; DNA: TGTGCCACCAGTGCCATACTAGCGGGAGGGTTGGATGAGCAGTTCTTC; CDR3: CATSAILAGGLDEQFF
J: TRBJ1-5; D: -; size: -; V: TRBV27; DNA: TGTGCCAGCAGTCAGAGTCTGGGGTTGCGGCCCCAGCATTTT; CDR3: CASSQSLGLRPQHF
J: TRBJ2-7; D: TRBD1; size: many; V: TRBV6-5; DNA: TGTGCCAGCAGTGAAGGACAGGTCTACGAGCAGTACTTC; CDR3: CASSEGQVYEQYF
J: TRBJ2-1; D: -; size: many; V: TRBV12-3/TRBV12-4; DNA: TGTGCCACCGAAGGGACTTCCTACAATGAGCAGTTCTTC; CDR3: CATEGTSYNEQFF
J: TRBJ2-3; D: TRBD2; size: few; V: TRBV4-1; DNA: TGCGCCAGCAGCCAACTGACTAGCGAAAGCACAGATACGCAGTATTTT; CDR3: CASSQLTSESTDTQYF
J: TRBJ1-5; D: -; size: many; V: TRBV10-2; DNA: TGCGCCAGCAGTAGGGCTGGGGGTAGCAATCAGCCCCAGCATTTT; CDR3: CASSRAGGSNQPQHF
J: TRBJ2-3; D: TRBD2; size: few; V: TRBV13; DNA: TGTGCCGGCAGTCCGGGACTAGCGACAGATACGCAGTATTTT; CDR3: CAGSPGLATDTQYF
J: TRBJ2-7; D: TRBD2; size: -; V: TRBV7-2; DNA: TGTGCCGGCAGTCTGGGGGGGGAGCAGTACTTC; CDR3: CAGSLGGEQYF
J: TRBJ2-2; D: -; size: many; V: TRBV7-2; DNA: TGTGCCAGCAGCTTAGGCCAACTTAAGCCCCTTGGGGAGCTGTTTTTT; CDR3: CASSLGQLKPLGELFF
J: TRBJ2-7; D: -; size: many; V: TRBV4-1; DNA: TGCGCCAGCAGCAACCGGGACGGGAGCTCCTACGAGCAGTACTTC; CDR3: CASSNRDGSSYEQYF
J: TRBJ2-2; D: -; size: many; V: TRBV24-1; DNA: TGTGCCACCGAGCAGGGGACGAACACCGGGGAGCTGTTTTTT; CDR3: CATEQGTNTGELFF
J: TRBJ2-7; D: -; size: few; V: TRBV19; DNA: TGTGCCAGTAGTATTTGGGCAGGGACCTACGAGCAGTACTTC; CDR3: CASSIWAGTYEQYF
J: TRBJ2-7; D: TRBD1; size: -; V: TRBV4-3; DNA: TGCGCCAGCAGTCTTTCCGGGACAGAAAGATACGAGCAGTACTTC; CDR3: CASSLSGTERYEQYF
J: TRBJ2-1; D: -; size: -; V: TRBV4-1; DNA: TGCGCCAGCAGCCAGGGCGATTCTACCTACAATGAGCAGTTCTTC; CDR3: CASSQGDSTYNEQFF
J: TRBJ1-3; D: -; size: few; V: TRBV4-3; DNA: TGCGCCAGCAGCCAAGAACCGGAGGACAGCGACTCTGGAAACACCATATATTTT; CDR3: CASSQEPEDSDSGNTIYF
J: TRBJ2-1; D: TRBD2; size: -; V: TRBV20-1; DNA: TGCAGTGCGAGACTAGCGGAGAGCTCCTACAATGAGCAGTTCTTC; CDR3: CSARLAESSYNEQFF
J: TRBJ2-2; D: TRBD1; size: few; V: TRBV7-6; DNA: TGTGCCAGCAGTCTTGACAGGGCGCACACCGGGGAGCTGTTTTTT; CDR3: CASSLDRAHTGELFF
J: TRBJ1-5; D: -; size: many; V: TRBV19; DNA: TGTGCCAGTATACCAGACGGGGACAATCAGCCCCAGCATTTT; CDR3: CASIPDGDNQPQHF
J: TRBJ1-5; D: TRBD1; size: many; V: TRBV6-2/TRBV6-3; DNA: TGTGCCAGCAGCAGGACAGGGATATTCGTCGATCAGCCCCAGCATTTT; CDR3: CASSRTGIFVDQPQHF
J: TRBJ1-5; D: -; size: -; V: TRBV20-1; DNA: TGCAGTGCGTCAAAAGAGGACAGCCCCAAAAAGGAGCCCCAGCATTTT; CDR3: CSASKEDSPKKEPQHF
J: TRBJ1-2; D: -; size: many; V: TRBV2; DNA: TGTGCCAGCAGGGGGACCGGGACACCGGCCTATGGCTACACCTTC; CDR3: CASRGTGTPAYGYTF
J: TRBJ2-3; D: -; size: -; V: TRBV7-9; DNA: TGTGCCAGCAGCGATTGGACTAACACAGATACGCAGTATTTT; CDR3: CASSDWTNTDTQYF
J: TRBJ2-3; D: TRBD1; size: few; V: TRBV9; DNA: TGTGCCAGCAGCTACGGGGACAGCCCTCTTGGGCAGTATTTT; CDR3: CASSYGDSPLGQYF
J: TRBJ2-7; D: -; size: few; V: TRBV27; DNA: TGTGCCAGCAGTGCCGCAGGGTACGAGCAGTACTTC; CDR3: CASSAAGYEQYF
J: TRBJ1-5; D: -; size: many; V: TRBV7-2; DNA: TGTGCCAGCAGCTTAGCGGGAGACTATAGCAATCAGCCCCAGCATTTT; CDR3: CASSLAGDYSNQPQHF
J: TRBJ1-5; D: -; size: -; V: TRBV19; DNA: TGTGCCAGTAGGGAGGGACGGAGCAATCAGCCCCAGCATTTT; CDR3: CASREGRSNQPQHF
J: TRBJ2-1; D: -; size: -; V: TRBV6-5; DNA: TGTGCCAGCAGCCCCTTTCTGGCGGAGACCTACAATGAGCAGTTCTTC; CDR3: CASSPFLAETYNEQFF
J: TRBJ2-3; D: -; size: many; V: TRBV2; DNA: TGTGCCAGCAGTGATTTGCGGGGGCTTGAAGATACGCAGTATTTT; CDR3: CASSDLRGLEDTQYF
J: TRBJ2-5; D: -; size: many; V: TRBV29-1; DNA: TGCAGCGTTGACTGGCGGGGTGGTGAAGAGACCCAGTACTTC; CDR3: CSVDWRGGEETQYF